The 12 T cell receptor beta chains given below trace back to one sample, sequenced in a study of blood T cells in healthy people across ages. A sample-barcoded 5' primer and a J-beta primer mix were used in a second PCR of roughly 6 to 12 cycles. MiXCR was run by TCRdb on the 5' RACE reads, yielding one entry per CDR3 protein. The sample consists of 1.5 million to 2 million distinct CDR3 sequences, roughly 27% of them appearing once. Sequencing was carried out using blood. The receptors come from a woman between 25 and 40 years old in good health.

This clonotype was counted only a few times. This chain uses TRBV29-1 with TRBJ2-7; D not certain. Deletions cut 7 bases from V and 3 bases from J, with 10 bases between. The germline V gene encodes CDR1 SQVTM and CDR2 ANQGSEA. The CDR3 is 11 amino acids. CDR3 nucleotide sequence: TGCAGCGGGCGCTCGGACTACGAGCAGTACTTC. Translation: CSGRSDYEQYF.

The chain couples TRBV9 to TRBJ2-3; the match to TRBD2 covers 9 bases. CDR3 length equals 16 residues. The V segment lost 4 bases and the J segment 1 base; nucleotides outside the gene matches: 7. Per the germline V gene, CDR1 is SGDLS and CDR2 is YYNGEE. The CDR3 bases are TGTGCCAGCAGCTACGATAGCGGGAGTGGCACAGATACGCAGTATTTT. Protein: CASSYDSGSGTDTQYF.

The rearrangement links TRBV7-6 to TRBJ1-5; the match to TRBD1 covers 8 bases. V lost 5 bases to trimming and J lost 7 bases; unmatched junction nucleotides: 13. The CDR3 sequence is 16 residues long. CDR1 and CDR2 (germline): SGHVS, FNYEAQ. Here the CDR3 reads CASSPGGVGKLQPQHF. The DNA of the CDR3 is TGTGCCAGCAGCCCAGGGGGCGTGGGCAAACTCCAGCCCCAGCATTTT.

This clonotype was observed a handful of times. V gene TRBV29-1 combines with J gene TRBJ2-3; weak D call: TRBD2 (6 bases). Germline loops: CDR1 SQVTM, CDR2 ANQGSEA. This CDR3 contains 14 residues. With 8 bases removed from V and 1 base from J, the gap between germline ends came to 16 bases. CDR3 sequence: CSSTFGGGTDTQYF. For the CDR3, the DNA is TGCAGCTCCACGTTCGGAGGGGGCACAGATACGCAGTATTTT.

The chain couples TRBV6-5 to TRBJ2-3; D is undetermined. The CDR3 is 15 amino acids. Looked up from germline, CDR1 is MNHEY and CDR2 is SVGAGI. Trimming pared 6 bases from V and 2 bases from J, leaving 15 bases between. The CDR3 sequence: CASREGPLYTDTQYF. CDR3 sequence (DNA): TGTGCCAGCAGGGAAGGACCGCTATACACAGATACGCAGTATTTT.

The chain has TRBV9 and TRBJ1-3; D is unresolved. CDR1 SGDLS and CDR2 YYNGEE come from the germline V gene. The length of the CDR3 is 15 residues. The germline V and J ends were trimmed by 3 bases and 4 bases, with 14 bases remaining between them. DNA of the CDR3: TGTGCCAGCAGCGCAGCTTCACTGGCGGGAAACACCATATATTTT. It translates to CASSAASLAGNTIYF.

A remark on this clonotype: One end of the junction is discordant with germline, which a read error may explain. The chain links TRBV5-1 to TRBJ2-6; D possibly corresponds to TRBD1 (6 bases). This CDR3 is built from 16 residues. CDR1 is SGHRS, CDR2 YFSETQ, per germline. CDR3 nucleotides: TGCGCCAGCAGCTCCCGTGGGGGCGCTGGGGCCAACGTCCTGACGTTC. This gives the protein CASSSRGGAGANVLTF.

The chain links TRBV6-1 to TRBJ1-2, with 7 nucleotides matching TRBD1. From germline, CDR1 is MNHNS and CDR2 SASEGT. V lost 5 bases to trimming and J lost 4 bases; unmatched junction nucleotides: 7. The CDR3 is 14 amino acids. The CDR3, as DNA: TGTGCCAGCAGTAATTTAGGGACAGCCTATGGCTACACCTTC. Translation: CASSNLGTAYGYTF.

The rearrangement joins TRBV6-6 to TRBJ1-2, with TRBD1 matching over 8 bases. CDR3 length: 16 amino acids. Germline V gene sequence: CDR1 MNHNY, CDR2 SVGAGI (reference sequence). Trimming cost V 0 bases and J 2 bases; bases outside gene matches: 5. CDR3 nucleotides: TGTGCCAGCAGTTACTCGAAGAGACAGGGGAACTATGGCTACACCTTC. Translated: CASSYSKRQGNYGYTF.

This clonotype was counted ten times or more. This chain joins TRBV7-2 and TRBJ1-5; 7 bases align to TRBD1. V lost 3 bases to trimming and J lost 7 bases; unmatched junction nucleotides: 12. The CDR3 consists of 16 residues. The germline V gene has CDR1 SGHTA and CDR2 FQGNSA. The CDR3, as DNA: TGTGCCAGCAGCTTGGGCGACAGGGCGAACAACCAGCCCCAGCATTTT. Protein product: CASSLGDRANNQPQHF.

This clonotype was observed at least ten times. The rearrangement links TRBV10-2 to TRBJ2-7; TRBD1 aligns across 7 bases. V shed 8 bases and J 6 bases; nucleotides not matched to a gene: 13. Germline-derived CDR1 and CDR2 are WSHSY and SAAADI. The CDR3 is 14 amino acids. CDR3 sequence: CASGETGRLLEQYF. CDR3 coding DNA: TGCGCCAGCGGGGAGACAGGGAGACTTCTCGAGCAGTACTTC.

This clonotype was recorded at least ten times. One junction end does not reproduce the germline sequence, and a read error may be involved. The V and J genes are TRBV7-2 and TRBJ1-1; D is unresolved. CDR3 length: 14 amino acids. Germline CDR1 is SGHTA and CDR2 is FQGNSA. CDR3 DNA sequence: TGTGCCAGCACCTTACAGCCGGCGAACACTGAAGCTTTCTTT. Protein product: CASTLQPANTEAFF. Together with reference TRBV7-2 and TRBJ1-1, the CDR3 gives the full variable domain: GAGVSQSPSNKVTEKGKDVELRCDPISGHTALYWYRQSLGQGLEFLIYFQGNSAPDKSGLPSDRFSAERTGGSVSTLTIQRTQQEDSAVYLCASTLQPANTEAFFGQGTRLTVV.